The 25 T cell receptor beta chains below all came from one sample that was sequenced in a study of blood T cell repertoires in COVID-19. The table came from immunoSEQ multiplex PCR; TCRdb's copy has only in-frame clones and leaves some out. The sample records 450,000 or so clones, around 91% being singletons. The sequencing sample was made of PBMCs or T cells enriched from blood (not recorded which). These receptors originate from a man younger than 35 who had recovered from COVID-19.

The table lists this clone with a count of one. The genes are TRBV5-4 and TRBJ2-1; weak D call: TRBD2 (5 bases). Germline CDR1 and CDR2: SGHNT and YYREEE (reference sequence). The CDR3 spans 11 residues. V lost 0 bases and J lost 14, with 9 bases in between. CDR3 coding DNA: TGTGCCAGCAGCTTGGACGGGGATGAGTTCTTC. This sequence encodes CASSLDGDEFF.

V gene TRBV7-2 combines with J gene TRBJ1-2; 7 nucleotides agree with TRBD1. This CDR3 is built from 16 residues. Germline V lookup: CDR1 SGHTA, CDR2 FQGNSA. The ends lost 5 bases at V and 6 bases at J; junction bases unmatched: 15. The chain's CDR3 is CASSLGRGRAQDGYTF. In DNA, the CDR3 is TGTGCCAGCAGCCTCGGGAGGGGGCGGGCCCAGGATGGCTACACCTTC. Based on the CDR3 plus reference TRBV7-2 and TRBJ1-2, the full variable domain is GAGVSQSPSNKVTEKGKDVELRCDPISGHTALYWYRQSLGQGLEFLIYFQGNSAPDKSGLPSDRFSAERTGGSVSTLTIQRTQQEDSAVYLCASSLGRGRAQDGYTFGSGTRLTVV.

The chain has TRBV9 and TRBJ1-2; D remains unclear. CDR3 size: 16 residues. Trimming removed 0 bases at V and 5 bases at J, with 17 bases between. Germline CDR1 is SGDLS and CDR2 is YYNGEE. The CDR3 sequence: CASSVGGEYSGYGYTF. Here the CDR3 DNA reads TGTGCCAGCAGCGTAGGCGGGGAGTATTCGGGATATGGCTACACCTTC.

The sample holds one count of this clone. Here the CDR3 reads CATSEDRTGGTTLLSLLEREQFF. For the CDR3, the DNA is TGTGCCACCAGTGAGGATCGGACAGGGGGGACTACTCTCCTGAGCCTCCTAGAGAGGGAGCAGTTCTTC. The chain is built from TRBV24-1 and TRBJ2-1; 10 bases are a match to TRBD1. V dropped 4 bases and J dropped 10; count of bases not matched to a gene: 33. The CDR3 has 23 amino acids. The germline V gene has CDR1 KGHDR and CDR2 SFDVKD.

The rearrangement joins TRBV21-1 to TRBJ2-1; the table gives TRBD1 as D, unverified against the DNA. TRBV21-1 is a pseudogene segment. The CDR3 length is 14 residues. The CDR3 bases are TGTGCCAGCCAAACCGGGACAGGGGGTATTGAGCAGTTCTTC. Translated: CASQTGTGGIEQFF.

The V and J genes are TRBV5-1 and TRBJ2-5, with TRBD1 matching over 9 bases. The germline gives CDR1 SGHRS, CDR2 YFSETQ. The CDR3 spans 16 residues. The V and J ends lost 3 bases and 5 bases, in that order; junction bases with no gene match: 11. In DNA, the CDR3 is TGCGCCAGCAGCTCGTCTATGGGACAGGGCGGCGAGACCCAGTACTTC. Protein: CASSSSMGQGGETQYF.

This clone was detected only a few times. CDR3 sequence (DNA): TGTGCCAGCAGCCTGGAAGGGGTATGGAGAAATGGCTACACCTTC. The encoded protein is CASSLEGVWRNGYTF. This chain joins TRBV7-9 and TRBJ1-2, with D maybe TRBD1 (5 bases). CDR1 and CDR2 from the germline V gene are SEHNR and FQNEAQ (reference sequence). Trimming took 5 bases from V and 6 from J, leaving 19 bases between them. This CDR3 contains 15 residues.

The chain is built from TRBV7-9 and TRBJ1-1, with D possibly matching TRBD1 (5 bases). The ends were cut back, 6 bases at V and 9 bases at J, with 14 bases in the middle. The CDR3 totals 12 residues. Germline V gene lookup returns CDR1 SEHNR and CDR2 FQNEAQ (reference sequence). The CDR3 is CASSSDGGKAFF. Here the CDR3 DNA reads TGTGCCAGCAGTTCCGACGGGGGGAAAGCTTTCTTT.

The chain carries TRBV3-1 (or the pseudogene TRBV3-2) and TRBJ2-7, with TRBD2 matching 7 bases. The V and J ends lost 4 bases and 6 bases, in that order; junction bases with no gene match: 9. The CDR3 covers 14 residues. Germline CDR1 is LGHDT and CDR2 is YNNKEL (reference sequence). The CDR3 reads CASSPRDYPFEQYF. The CDR3, as DNA: TGTGCCAGCAGCCCCCGGGACTACCCTTTCGAGCAGTACTTC.

The gene calls are TRBV11-3 and TRBJ1-1; D is perhaps TRBD1 (5 bases). Between the trimmed V and J ends, which lost 4 bases and 6 bases, there was a span of 12 bases. The CDR3 covers 13 residues. The germline CDR1 and CDR2 sequences are SGHNT and YENEEA. The CDR3, as DNA: TGTGCCAGCAGCTCACGTTCGGGGGCTGAAGCTTTCTTT. Its protein is CASSSRSGAEAFF.

The chain employs TRBV4-1 and TRBJ2-1; TRBD2 matches 11 bases. Germline lookup yields CDR1 MGHRA and CDR2 YSYEKL. V shed 1 base and J 9 bases; nucleotides not matched to a gene: 8. The CDR3 extends over 16 amino acids. The CDR3 sequence is CASSQGRASGRPEQFF. CDR3 nucleotides: TGCGCCAGCAGCCAAGGTCGAGCTAGCGGGAGGCCTGAGCAGTTCTTC.

The rearrangement joins TRBV3-1 (or the pseudogene TRBV3-2) to TRBJ2-5; 10 positions agree with TRBD2. The CDR3 consists of 16 residues. From germline, CDR1 is LGHDT and CDR2 YNNKEL (reference sequence). The V and J ends lost 3 bases and 2 bases, in that order; junction bases with no gene match: 6. The CDR3 sequence is CASSQKAGGGQETQYF. The CDR3 DNA is TGTGCCAGCAGCCAGAAAGCGGGAGGGGGACAAGAGACCCAGTACTTC.

This chain uses TRBV28 with TRBJ2-1; tentative D call: TRBD2 (5 bases). The CDR3 runs 12 residues. Germline V gene data show CDR1 as MDHEN and CDR2 as SYDVKM. Trimming pared 7 bases from V and 16 bases from J, leaving 20 bases between. Written as DNA, the CDR3 is TGTGCCAGCACCCTCAACGGGGTACGCCCCTTCTTC. This codes for CASTLNGVRPFF.

This chain connects TRBV18 to TRBJ1-2, with TRBD1 matching 7 bases. The V segment lost 6 bases and the J segment 8 bases; nucleotides outside the gene matches: 12. The CDR3 covers 14 residues. CDR1 and CDR2 from the germline V gene are KGHSH and LQKENI. The CDR3 DNA reads TGTGCCAGCTCCCCAAACCCGGGACAGTGGGGCTACACCTTC. Residues: CASSPNPGQWGYTF. Drawing the rest from reference TRBV18 and TRBJ1-2, the complete variable domain is NAGVMQNPRHLVRRRGQEARLRCSPMKGHSHVYWYRQLPEEGLKFMVYLQKENIIDESGMPKERFSAEFPKEGPSILRIQQVVRGDSAAYFCASSPNPGQWGYTFGSGTRLTVV.

The chain couples TRBV3-1 (or the pseudogene TRBV3-2) to TRBJ2-5, with 9 bases identical to TRBD2. This CDR3 contains 13 residues. Unmatched junction bases numbered 5, after V lost 3 bases and J lost 9 bases. Germline V gives CDR1 LGHDT, CDR2 YNNKEL (reference sequence). DNA of the CDR3: TGTGCCAGCAGCCAGGGACTAGCTGGGTCCCAGTACTTC. The encoded protein is CASSQGLAGSQYF.

The rearrangement links TRBV11-2 to TRBJ1-3; TRBD1 might be the D (5 bases). Germline loops: CDR1 SGHAT, CDR2 FQNNGV. The germline V and J ends were trimmed by 5 bases and 0 bases, with 14 bases remaining between them. The CDR3 loop spans 16 amino acids. The CDR3, as DNA: TGTGCCAGCAGCATCTACAGGCGACCCTCTGGAAACACCATATATTTT. This translates into CASSIYRRPSGNTIYF.

With respect to this clone: Other nucleotide sequences in the sample specify the same CDR3. The chain links TRBV9 to TRBJ1-2; D gene uncertain. CDR1 and CDR2 from the germline V gene are SGDLS and YYNGEE. Trimming pared 0 bases from V and 7 bases from J, leaving 7 bases between. This CDR3 spans 12 amino acids. The CDR3 nucleotides read TGTGCCAGCAGCGTAGTTGGAGGTGGCTACACCTTC. The encoded protein is CASSVVGGGYTF.

This clone was picked up a small number of times. This chain links TRBV28 with TRBJ1-2, with D possibly TRBD1 on 6 matching bases. Germline V CDR1 and CDR2: MDHEN, SYDVKM. The CDR3 length is 11 residues. The ends were cut back, 8 bases at V and 4 bases at J, with 8 bases in the middle. The CDR3 protein is CASGQRYGYTF. The CDR3 DNA sequence: TGTGCCAGCGGACAGCGCTATGGCTACACCTTC.

In its sample, this clone was seen a few times. The chain couples TRBV9 to TRBJ1-4, with no clear D. CDR3 length: 15 residues. Between the trimmed V and J ends, which lost 5 bases and 4 bases, there was a span of 15 bases. CDR1 is SGDLS, CDR2 YYNGEE, per germline. The CDR3 sequence: CASSPGSVVNEKLFF. In DNA, the CDR3 is TGTGCCAGCAGTCCGGGTTCGGTGGTTAATGAAAAACTGTTTTTT.

The genes are TRBV5-1 and TRBJ2-4; TRBD2 matches 10 bases. Unmatched junction bases numbered 19, after V lost 4 bases and J lost 3 bases. The germline CDR1 and CDR2 sequences are SGHRS and YFSETQ. This CDR3 is 20 amino acids long. The CDR3 region is CASSGWASGSNRGVKNIQYF. The CDR3 DNA follows: TGCGCCAGCAGCGGATGGGCTAGCGGGAGTAATAGAGGCGTCAAAAACATTCAGTACTTC.

In this sample, this clone turned up once. The V and J genes are TRBV3-1 (or the pseudogene TRBV3-2) and TRBJ1-3; possible D gene TRBD1, 5 bases. The CDR3 spans 15 residues. Deletions cut 0 bases from V and 1 base from J, with 7 bases between. Germline-derived CDR1 and CDR2 are LGHDT and YNNKEL (reference sequence). CDR3 in DNA: TGTGCCAGCAGCCAAGATCAGGGATCTGGAAACACCATATATTTT. It specifies CASSQDQGSGNTIYF.

The chain's CDR3 is CASSLMAGPTEAFF. The CDR3 nucleotides are TGCGCCAGCAGCCTCATGGCAGGGCCCACTGAAGCTTTCTTT. V usage is TRBV4-1 and J usage is TRBJ1-1, with D maybe TRBD1 (5 bases). V was shortened by 4 bases and J by 4 bases, with 13 bases between the two germline ends. CDR3 size: 14 residues. Germline CDR1 reads MGHRA; CDR2 reads YSYEKL.

This clone occurred once. The chain employs TRBV28 and TRBJ1-2, with D maybe TRBD1 (5 bases). CDR1 and CDR2 from the germline V gene are MDHEN and SYDVKM. Trimming left V 2 bases short and J 1 base short, with 17 bases between. The CDR3 has 17 amino acids. CDR3 sequence reads: CASSLARPGGFNYGYTF. In DNA form, the CDR3 reads TGTGCCAGCAGTTTAGCCCGACCGGGGGGTTTTAACTATGGCTACACCTTC.

V gene TRBV9 combines with J gene TRBJ2-2, with 8 positions matching TRBD1. Germline V gives CDR1 SGDLS, CDR2 YYNGEE. The CDR3 is 15 amino acids. V was clipped by 3 bases and J by 4 bases; unmatched bases: 5. The CDR3 loop is CASSDAGGPTGELFF. The CDR3 bases are TGTGCCAGCAGCGACGCAGGGGGCCCCACCGGGGAGCTGTTTTTT.

The V and J genes are TRBV4-1 and TRBJ1-2; D remains ambiguous. CDR3 length: 13 residues. The V and J ends lost 0 bases and 13 bases respectively, with 15 bases between them. CDR1 MGHRA and CDR2 YSYEKL come from the germline V gene. CDR3 DNA sequence: TGCGCCAGCAGCCAAGATCTGGAGGCGGCAGGCACCTTC. It yields the protein CASSQDLEAAGTF.